This TCR beta chain was obtained from a study of CD4 T cells in relation to SARS-CoV-2 and coronaviruses (dated by TCRdb to the early 2020s). Notes on the research overall: In the ViraFEST assay, PBMCs were cultured with antigen for about eleven days, after which TCR beta CDR3s were sequenced to identify clonal expansions specific to the antigen. HLA restriction was mapped for shared crossreactive spike epitopes using patient-derived lymphoblastoid cell lines. For other donors in the study, expansion assays were sequenced with a different, Illumina-based TCR-beta assay. The Adaptive Biotechnologies TCR-sequencing kit was used to sequence samples from a few pre-COVID donors and the naive versus memory experiments, whereas other data were Illumina-based. Memory CD4+ T cell crossreactivity between SARS-CoV-2 and common cold coronavirus spike proteins was assessed at the TCR clonotype level in the study. An HIV-1 Nef peptide pool or a no-peptide culture served as the negative reference condition. What the work shows at the level of the full study, not this receptor alone: Roughly 64% of donors had memory CD4+ clonotypes that crossrecognized SARS-CoV-2 and at least one common cold coronavirus spike. No donor contributed both pre-pandemic and post-infection samples, which limited tracing the source of pre-existing responses. The study was constrained by small numbers of patients and of tested TCRs. Crossreactive clones showed significantly weaker SARS-CoV-2-driven expansion than monoreactive clones, consistent with antigenic imprinting. Since the crossreactivity analysis centred on spike protein, crossreactivity against other viral proteins was not assessed.

CD4+ T cells from unexposed donors were collected before the COVID-19 pandemic (2011-2018). The EasySep CD4+ T cell isolation kit was used to isolate CD4+ T cells once the cultures had run for about 11 days. Unexposed donor CD4+ T cells were tested for reactivity to SARS-CoV-2 S and N and four common cold coronavirus spike pools, as cell number allowed. PBMCs were cultured at some 2 million per well in IMDM supplemented with 5% human AB serum and 9 to 10 IU/ml IL-2. Half of the culture medium was replaced with fresh IL-2-containing medium on days 3 and 7. Each peptide culture condition was generally run in triplicate replicate wells. Leukapheresis product for the unexposed donors was purchased commercially. Ficoll-Paque PLUS gradient centrifugation was used to isolate PBMCs from leukapheresis product or whole blood. PBMCs were either used fresh in the expansion assay or cryopreserved at -140 degrees C. The QIAamp Micro DNA Kit was used to extract genomic DNA from the CD4+ T cells.

The receptor library was made with the immunoSEQ multiplex PCR assay. Concerning the study's data processing: During preprocessing, nonproductive sequences were discarded, as were any CDR3s that did not begin with C, did not end with F or W, or were shorter than 7 amino acids. The MANAFEST web app was used to call antigen-specific clonotypes on the basis of expansion compared with the reference and with other culture wells. A clone counted as positive if significantly expanded in 2 of 3 replicate wells versus the reference culture at FDR below 0.05. Positive clones also required significant expansion versus all other tandem wells and an odds ratio above 5. After three terminal residues were trimmed from each end, CDR3 homology was quantified as pairwise Levenshtein distance using the stringdist R package. In its TCRdb copy, this immuneACCESS table keeps in-frame sequences only and misses some clones. Where compared with another copy, unresolved V genes explain less than half of these, and the others have no known cause. D and trimming come from the DNA, and the V and J calls and clone size come from that table. Within this sample are about 18,000 clones, with around three quarters of them counted one time only. The leading ten clones occupy about 30% of the sample.

On this clone itself: Its antigen specificity is not known. Base-call qualities are not available, and no considerably larger clone is one nucleotide away.

Cut back by 2 bases and 4 bases, the V and J ends lie 21 bases apart. CDR1 and CDR2 are drawn from the germline V gene: MNHEY, SVGEGT. From the cysteine up to the phenylalanine, the CDR3 has a length of 18 residues. Only CDR3 DNA remains: 54 bases, in frame from the first base. The rearrangement combines TRBV6-2 or TRBV6-3 with TRBJ1-5, and possibly TRBD1, on 5 matching bases. The origin of this receptor is a human donor in good health. Material for sequencing was CD4+ T cells from PBMCs, cultured in vitro. The base sequence is TGTGCCAGCAGTTACGGGGCGGCAGGTGCTGCTTTGAATCAGCCCCAGCATTTT. It is translated as CASSYGAAGAALNQPQHF.